These 22 T cell receptor beta chains share one sample of origin, sequenced in a study of T cell changes during pregnancy in multiple sclerosis. The assay was immunoSEQ multiplex PCR, and TCRdb's table has in-frame clones only and misses some. The profile shows 65,000 to 90,000 clones, around 90% of them singletons. Sequencing used CD4+ T cells from peripheral blood mononuclear cells, obtained after pregnancy. The receptors derive from a female donor with multiple sclerosis, enrolled in a pregnancy study.

The rearrangement uses TRBV19 and TRBJ2-1, with D tentatively TRBD2 (5 bases). This CDR3 is 13 amino acids long. V was trimmed by 5 bases and J by 4 bases, leaving 9 bases between them. The V gene's germline CDR1 is LNHDA and CDR2 SQIVND (reference sequence). Written as DNA, the CDR3 is TGTGCCAGTAGTCCCCGGGGATACAATGAGCAGTTCTTC. Its protein product is CASSPRGYNEQFF.

This rearrangement joins TRBV11-3 to TRBJ2-4, with 8 nucleotides matching TRBD1. CDR1 SGHNT and CDR2 YENEEA come from the germline V gene. The CDR3 extends over 13 amino acids. Trimming took 6 bases from V and 6 from J; bases not matched to a gene: 4. CDR3 in DNA: TGTGCCAGCAGTACCGGACAGGGAAACATTCAGTACTTC. It codes for CASSTGQGNIQYF.

This clone came up once. The V call is TRBV4-1, the J call TRBJ2-2; 7 bases are shared with TRBD1. The V segment lost 5 bases and the J segment 2 bases; nucleotides outside the gene matches: 8. CDR1 is MGHRA and CDR2 is YSYEKL in the germline V gene. The CDR3 contains 16 residues. This CDR3 reads CASSSNRGLNTGELFF. The CDR3 nucleotides are TGCGCCAGCAGCTCCAACAGGGGCCTTAACACCGGGGAGCTGTTTTTT.

With respect to this clone: This CDR3 is also generated by other DNA sequences in the sample. The V gene is TRBV5-1, the J gene TRBJ1-2; 7 nucleotides align to TRBD1. The CDR3 has 14 amino acids. The J segment lost 0 bases and the V segment lost 1 base, leaving 0 bases of the junction unmatched. Germline CDR1 and CDR2: SGHRS and YFSETQ. The CDR3 DNA reads TGCGCCAGCAGCTTGCAGGGGGCTAACTATGGCTACACCTTC. As protein: CASSLQGANYGYTF.

The chain has TRBV5-1 and TRBJ1-2; D possibly corresponds to TRBD1 (5 bases). Germline assignment: CDR1 SGHRS and CDR2 YFSETQ. The CDR3 contains 15 residues. V gave up 0 bases and J gave up 1 base, with 10 bases separating them. The CDR3 here is CASSLALTDNYGYTF. CDR3 coding DNA: TGCGCCAGCAGCTTGGCCTTGACAGATAACTATGGCTACACCTTC.

The genes are TRBV10-3 and TRBJ1-5; a possible D gene is TRBD1 (6 bases). V was cut by 3 bases and J by 4 bases, with 16 bases left in between. The CDR3 runs 16 residues. Germline CDR1 is ENHRY and CDR2 is SYGVKD. CDR3 in amino acids: CAISEGGEVGNQPQHF. DNA for the CDR3: TGTGCCATCAGTGAAGGGGGTGAGGTCGGTAATCAGCCCCAGCATTTT.

The chain joins TRBV18 to TRBJ2-1; D perhaps matches TRBD1 (6 bases). This CDR3 comprises 18 residues. Germline V gives CDR1 KGHSH, CDR2 LQKENI. Trimming removed 3 bases at V and 7 bases at J, with 25 bases between. The CDR3 spells CASSPLSPQGLRINEQFF. CDR3 bases: TGTGCCAGCTCACCTCTTAGCCCGCAGGGGCTCCGAATTAATGAGCAGTTCTTC.

The chain recombines TRBV7-2 with TRBJ1-2; TRBD1 is a possible D gene (6 bases). With 6 bases removed from V and 5 bases from J, the gap between germline ends came to 22 bases. Germline CDR1 SGHTA, CDR2 FQGNSA. This CDR3 has 16 residues. The CDR3 nucleotides are TGTGCCAGCAGACATACAGGGACCGTCACTTCTTATGGCTACACCTTC. Protein product: CASRHTGTVTSYGYTF.

The chain has TRBV27 and TRBJ2-2; a weak D match, TRBD2 (6 bases). Germline CDR1 and CDR2: MNHEY and SMNVEV (reference sequence). Between the trimmed V and J ends, which lost 4 bases and 5 bases, there was a span of 11 bases. The CDR3 covers 14 residues. The CDR3 DNA reads as TGTGCCAGCAGTTCCGGGACTTGGACCGGGGAGCTGTTTTTT. As protein: CASSSGTWTGELFF.

The rearrangement joins TRBV18 to TRBJ2-5, with D unclear. V lost 0 bases and J lost 0, with 11 bases in between. In germline, CDR1 is KGHSH, CDR2 LQKENI. The CDR3 contains 16 residues. CDR3 in amino acids: CASSPPVQMYQETQYF. The CDR3 nucleotides are TGTGCCAGCTCACCACCGGTACAGATGTACCAAGAGACCCAGTACTTC.

This chain links TRBV12-2 with TRBJ2-2; the table's D call, TRBD2, has no DNA check behind it. TRBV12-2 is recorded as a pseudogene. There are 19 residues in the CDR3. The DNA for the CDR3 is TGTGCAAGTCGCTTAGAGGGACTAGCGGGGGGGGAGATCACCGGGGAGCTGTTTTTT. It codes for CASRLEGLAGGEITGELFF.

The chain carries TRBV15 and TRBJ2-5; 9 bases fit TRBD2. From germline, CDR1 is LNHNV and CDR2 YYDKDF (reference sequence). CDR3 size: 16 residues. Germline trimming cut 0 bases from V and 7 bases from J; bases unmatched to any gene: 9. CDR3 sequence (DNA): TGTGCCACCAGCAGAGATACAGGCGGGAGGGCCGCGACCCAGTACTTC. It codes for CATSRDTGGRAATQYF.

This clone was counted once. The V and J genes are TRBV7-9 and TRBJ2-3; 10 bases match TRBD2. The CDR3 covers 19 residues. CDR1 is SEHNR and CDR2 is FQNEAQ in the germline V gene (reference sequence). V lost 5 bases, J lost 0 bases, and 14 bases stayed unmatched. The CDR3, as DNA: TGTGCCAGCAGCCAGAGGAGCTGGACTAGCGGAACTAGCACAGATACGCAGTATTTT. Translating gives CASSQRSWTSGTSTDTQYF.

The chain has TRBV7-6 and TRBJ2-1, with 12 positions matching TRBD2. V gave up 4 bases and J gave up 13 bases; unmatched junction bases: 5. The CDR3 contains 13 residues. Germline-derived CDR1 and CDR2 are SGHVS and FNYEAQ. In DNA, the CDR3 is TGTGCCAGCAGCTCCCTAGCGGGGGGGCGTCAGTTCTTC. Translated, it gives CASSSLAGGRQFF.

The chain has TRBV7-2 and TRBJ2-7; TRBD1 matches at 9 bases. The CDR3 covers 15 residues. With 5 bases clipped from V and 2 bases from J, the junction kept 7 bases outside the gene matches. The germline V gene encodes CDR1 SGHTA and CDR2 FQGNSA. The CDR3 sequence: CASSRRDRETYEQYF. The CDR3 DNA reads as TGTGCCAGCAGCCGCCGGGACAGGGAAACCTACGAGCAGTACTTC.

The J gene is TRBJ1-3, the V gene TRBV15; tentative D call: TRBD1 (5 bases). The V and J ends lost 5 bases and 3 bases respectively, with 17 bases between them. Germline values: CDR1 LNHNV, CDR2 YYDKDF (reference sequence). There are 16 residues in the CDR3. For the CDR3, the DNA is TGTGCCACCAGCGCTCACTTCGGGGGAGGTGGAAACACCATATATTTT. Translated, it gives CATSAHFGGGGNTIYF.

The chain carries TRBV10-3 and TRBJ2-7, with 9 positions matching TRBD1. J was trimmed by 1 base and V by 1 base; bases with no gene match: 5. The V gene's germline CDR1 is ENHRY and CDR2 SYGVKD. The CDR3 spans 16 residues. The CDR3 region is CAISEFRTGVSYEQYF. The CDR3, as DNA: TGTGCCATCAGTGAGTTCAGGACAGGGGTTTCCTACGAGCAGTACTTC.

The chain employs TRBV30 and TRBJ1-2; perhaps TRBD1 as D (5 bases). V was clipped by 8 bases and J by 8 bases, with 21 bases between them. Germline CDR1 and CDR2: GTSNPN and SVGIG (reference sequence). The CDR3 is made up of 13 amino acids. The CDR3 DNA reads as TGTGCCCATCTCCTTCCGGGGGTTGGCGGCTACACCTTC. It is translated as CAHLLPGVGGYTF.

The chain employs TRBV7-6 and TRBJ1-4; TRBD1 aligns across 8 bases. The trim removed 5 bases at V and 7 bases at J, leaving 9 bases unmatched. Germline V gene sequence: CDR1 SGHVS, CDR2 FNYEAQ. The CDR3 has 15 residues. CDR3 DNA sequence: TGTGCCAGCAGCCCAGGACAGGGAGGCAGTGAAAAACTGTTTTTT. Translated: CASSPGQGGSEKLFF.

The chain is built from TRBV4-2 and TRBJ2-5; 13 bases map to TRBD2. Per the germline V gene, CDR1 is LGHNA and CDR2 is YNFKEQ. V lost 4 bases to trimming and J lost 1 base; unmatched junction nucleotides: 27. The CDR3 is made up of 24 amino acids. As DNA, the CDR3 is TGTGCCAGCAGCCCCAAGACAGGGGGCGTGAGGTGGACTAGCGGGAGACCGGTCCAAGAGACCCAGTACTTC. It is translated as CASSPKTGGVRWTSGRPVQETQYF.

This clone was observed a handful of times. In DNA form, the CDR3 reads TGTGCCTGGGGGACCGGGAGCACCGGGGAGCTGTTTTTT. Protein sequence: CAWGTGSTGELFF. The chain employs TRBV30 and TRBJ2-2, with D maybe TRBD2 (6 bases). The CDR3 is 13 amino acids. The V gene lost 5 bases and the J gene lost 4 bases, with 11 bases spanning the gap. In germline, CDR1 is GTSNPN, CDR2 SVGIG (reference sequence).

V usage is TRBV5-1 and J usage is TRBJ2-7, with D possibly being TRBD2 (5 bases). Trimming took off 1 base at V and 6 bases at J, with 11 bases between the two ends. Per germline, CDR1 SGHRS and CDR2 YFSETQ. This CDR3 has 13 residues. This chain's CDR3 is CASSLSGVAEQYF. The CDR3 DNA reads as TGCGCCAGCAGCTTGTCCGGGGTGGCCGAGCAGTACTTC.